The 22 T cell receptor beta chains below were found in one sample sequenced in a study of cytomegalovirus exposure and HLA in healthy donors. Primers included in the PCR were 60 Vbeta and 13 Jbeta primers. Some clones are missing from TCRdb's copy, which holds only in-frame ones; the method was immunoSEQ multiplex PCR. The sample has 140,000 to 150,000 clones; about three quarters are singletons. Sequencing used PBMCs. The receptors shown here come from a male donor in good health and CMV-seronegative.

The V and J genes are TRBV7-9 and TRBJ2-7; 12 nucleotides align to TRBD1. CDR1 is SEHNR and CDR2 is FQNEAQ in the germline V gene (reference sequence). The CDR3 is 18 amino acids. Trimming at V came to 5 bases and at J to 3 bases, leaving 14 bases not matched to a gene. CDR3 loop: CASSPLWDRGLLGYEQYF. The CDR3 nucleotides read TGTGCCAGCAGCCCCCTTTGGGACAGGGGGCTGTTGGGCTACGAGCAGTACTTC.

This clone was detected only once. The CDR3 DNA reads TGTGCCAGCAGCCAGGGACTAGCGGGGGGGCCGGTCTACAATGAGCAGTTCTTC. This gives the protein CASSQGLAGGPVYNEQFF. This rearrangement joins TRBV7-2 to TRBJ2-1; 16 nucleotides agree with TRBD2. The CDR3 runs 18 residues. V was pared by 5 bases and J by 3 bases, with 7 bases of the junction left unmatched. In germline, CDR1 is SGHTA, CDR2 FQGNSA.

Only one count was recorded for this clone. The chain recombines TRBV5-1 with TRBJ1-1; D gene ambiguous. The germline V gene encodes CDR1 SGHRS and CDR2 YFSETQ. V lost 1 base, J lost 0 bases, and 7 bases lay in between. The CDR3 has 14 amino acids. The CDR3 region is CASSLSTMNTEAFF. CDR3 DNA: TGCGCCAGCAGCTTGTCCACTATGAACACTGAAGCTTTCTTT.

CDR3 DNA: TGCGCCAGCAGCCAACCAGGGCAAAATGAAAAACTGTTTTTT. It is translated as CASSQPGQNEKLFF. This chain connects TRBV4-1 to TRBJ1-4, with TRBD1 as a possible D gene (5 bases). Looked up from germline, CDR1 is MGHRA and CDR2 is YSYEKL. This CDR3 contains 14 residues. V was cut by 2 bases and J by 5 bases, with 9 bases left in between.

The chain recombines TRBV6-5 with TRBJ2-5, with TRBD2 identical over 7 bases. Per germline, CDR1 MNHEY and CDR2 SVGAGI. J was trimmed by 1 base and V by 0 bases; bases with no gene match: 2. This CDR3 contains 15 residues. DNA for the CDR3: TGTGCCAGCAGTTACTCGCCGGGGGGCCAAGAGACCCAGTACTTC. Its translation is CASSYSPGGQETQYF.

V gene TRBV4-1 combines with J gene TRBJ2-7; TRBD1 matches 9 bases. The CDR3 loop spans 18 amino acids. From germline, CDR1 is MGHRA and CDR2 YSYEKL. V was pared by 1 base and J by 0 bases, with 10 bases of the junction left unmatched. For the CDR3, the DNA is TGCGCCAGCAGCCAAGCTGGACAGGGGATTGGGAGCTCCTACGAGCAGTACTTC. Its protein product is CASSQAGQGIGSSYEQYF.

This chain links TRBV7-2 with TRBJ2-5; 7 nucleotides line up with TRBD2. TRBJ2-7 explains the end of the DNA better; the J call may be wrong. Germline CDR1 and CDR2: SGHTA and FQGNSA. The CDR3 has 15 residues. The CDR3: CASSLGGSIAYEQYF. The DNA of the CDR3 is TGTGCCAGCAGCTTAGGCGGGAGTATCGCCTACGAGCAGTACTTC.

The V call is TRBV18, the J call TRBJ1-2; TRBD1 agrees at 8 bases. This CDR3 region has 15 residues. Germline V gene sequence: CDR1 KGHSH, CDR2 LQKENI. The trim removed 6 bases at V and 3 bases at J, leaving 9 bases unmatched. This chain's CDR3 is CASSRGRGIDYGYTF. CDR3 DNA: TGTGCCAGCTCCAGGGGGCGAGGTATCGACTATGGCTACACCTTC.

The genes are TRBV7-2 and TRBJ2-6; D may be TRBD1 (6 bases). V gave up 5 bases and J gave up 0 bases, with 14 bases separating them. CDR3 size: 17 residues. CDR1 is SGHTA and CDR2 is FQGNSA in the germline V gene. Here the CDR3 DNA reads TGTGCCAGCAGCACGGGACATGCTATCTCTGGGGCCAACGTCCTGACTTTC. This gives the protein CASSTGHAISGANVLTF.

In this sample, this clone turned up a few times. This chain joins TRBV5-1 and TRBJ1-1, with D possibly being TRBD1 (5 bases). This CDR3 is 17 amino acids long. The V and J ends lost 0 bases and 3 bases respectively, with 18 bases between them. Germline CDR1 is SGHRS and CDR2 is YFSETQ. The CDR3 DNA reads TGCGCCAGCAGCTTGGAGGGGCCACAAGGGTTTGACACTGAAGCTTTCTTT. Encoded protein: CASSLEGPQGFDTEAFF. Full variable domain (remainder filled in from reference TRBV5-1 and TRBJ1-1): KAGVTQTPRYLIKTRGQQVTLSCSPISGHRSVSWYQQTPGQGLQFLFEYFSETQRNKGNFPGRFSGRQFSNSRSEMNVSTLELGDSALYLCASSLEGPQGFDTEAFFGQGTRLTVV.

In its sample, this clone was seen a few times. CDR3 nucleotides: TGTGCCAGCAGGGGGCAGCCCCAAGAGACCCAGTACTTC. Protein product: CASRGQPQETQYF. This rearrangement joins TRBV7-6 to TRBJ2-5; TRBD1 is a possible D gene (5 bases). This CDR3 region has 13 residues. Germline loops: CDR1 SGHVS, CDR2 FNYEAQ. V was shortened by 6 bases and J by 1 base, with 9 bases between the two germline ends.

The chain links TRBV2 to TRBJ1-4; TRBD1 agrees at 8 bases. The CDR3 contains 15 residues. J was trimmed by 4 bases and V by 3 bases; bases with no gene match: 4. Germline CDR1 SNHLY, CDR2 FYNNEI. As DNA, the CDR3 is TGTGCCAGCAGTGACAGGGGGCGGCTTAATGAAAAACTGTTTTTT. Protein: CASSDRGRLNEKLFF. The full variable domain, its missing parts supplied by reference TRBV2 and TRBJ1-4, is EPEVTQTPSHQVTQMGQEVILRCVPISNHLYFYWYRQILGQKVEFLVSFYNNEISEKSEIFDDQFSVERPDGSNFTLKIRSTKLEDSAMYFCASSDRGRLNEKLFFGSGTQLSVL.

The chain combines TRBV7-2 with TRBJ1-1; 9 bases are shared with TRBD1. This CDR3 spans 14 amino acids. The germline V gene encodes CDR1 SGHTA and CDR2 FQGNSA. Trimming took 5 bases from V and 11 from J; bases not matched to a gene: 12. CDR3 in amino acids: CASSPTGTGSKAFF. Here the CDR3 DNA reads TGTGCCAGCAGCCCTACTGGGACAGGGTCTAAGGCTTTCTTT.

The rearrangement uses TRBV7-2 and TRBJ2-1; 9 nucleotides align to TRBD2. The junction had 16 bases not matched to a gene; V was cut back by 7 bases and J by 0 bases. This CDR3 is built from 19 residues. The germline V gene has CDR1 SGHTA and CDR2 FQGNSA. CDR3 residues: CASNLPEGLAGSSYNEQFF. Written as DNA, the CDR3 is TGTGCCAGCAACCTCCCCGAGGGCCTAGCGGGGAGCTCCTACAATGAGCAGTTCTTC.

The CDR3 sequence: CAISESRTGTGYTF. The CDR3, as DNA: TGTGCCATCAGTGAGTCTCGCACAGGAACTGGCTACACCTTC. The rearrangement joins TRBV10-3 to TRBJ1-2; TRBD1 is a possible D gene (5 bases). V was clipped by 0 bases and J by 7 bases, with 12 bases between them. Per the germline V gene, CDR1 is ENHRY and CDR2 is SYGVKD. This CDR3 comprises 14 residues.

This chain links TRBV11-3 with TRBJ2-1; 11 bases fit TRBD1. The ends lost 5 bases at V and 4 bases at J; junction bases unmatched: 4. The germline V gene has CDR1 SGHNT and CDR2 YENEEA. The CDR3 length is 15 residues. CDR3 DNA sequence: TGTGCCAGCAGCCGGACAGGGGGCGTTTACAATGAGCAGTTCTTC. Translated, it gives CASSRTGGVYNEQFF.

CDR3 bases: TGTGCCACCAGGGAGGGAGGCAATCAGCCCCAGCATTTT. This encodes CATREGGNQPQHF. This chain joins TRBV15 and TRBJ1-5, with no clear D. V lost 6 bases, J lost 2 bases, and 8 bases lay in between. Germline-derived CDR1 and CDR2 are LNHNV and YYDKDF (reference sequence). The CDR3 totals 13 residues.

This chain connects TRBV9 to TRBJ2-1, with 7 positions matching TRBD1. Trimming cost V 5 bases and J 4 bases; bases outside gene matches: 9. This CDR3 is built from 15 residues. Germline CDR1 and CDR2: SGDLS and YYNGEE. In nucleotides, the CDR3 is TGTGCCAGCAGTCGGACCCAGGGGGTGTACAATGAGCAGTTCTTC. As protein: CASSRTQGVYNEQFF.

The chain employs TRBV6-4 and TRBJ2-7, with 8 bases fitting TRBD2. Germline CDR1 and CDR2: MRHNA and SNTAGT. With V trimmed by 0 bases and J by 6 bases, 10 bases remained unmatched. The CDR3 runs 16 residues. The CDR3 nucleotides are TGTGCCAGCAGTGACTCGGGCGGGACTAGGTCGAGCGAGCAGTACTTC. It translates to CASSDSGGTRSSEQYF.

The chain employs TRBV5-1 and TRBJ1-2; the D gene is possibly TRBD1 (6 bases). This CDR3 spans 14 amino acids. Germline V lookup: CDR1 SGHRS, CDR2 YFSETQ. V was clipped by 4 bases and J by 4 bases, with 14 bases between them. The CDR3 spells CASSPAGASYGYTF. DNA of the CDR3: TGCGCCAGCAGCCCGGCGGGGGCCAGCTATGGCTACACCTTC.

The chain carries TRBV7-6 and TRBJ2-1; the match to TRBD1 covers 11 bases. V was clipped by 5 bases and J by 6 bases; unmatched bases: 6. The CDR3 length is 15 residues. Germline V CDR1 and CDR2: SGHVS, FNYEAQ. CDR3 sequence reads: CASSPVGQGVNEQFF. The CDR3, as DNA: TGTGCCAGCAGCCCGGTGGGACAGGGGGTCAATGAGCAGTTCTTC.

This rearrangement joins TRBV10-3 to TRBJ2-1, with D maybe TRBD1 (5 bases). Germline-derived CDR1 and CDR2 are ENHRY and SYGVKD. CDR3 size: 16 residues. V was trimmed by 3 bases and J by 0 bases, leaving 12 bases between them. The CDR3 region has the DNA TGTGCCATCAGTGATACAGGTCCCAGCTCCTACAATGAGCAGTTCTTC. This sequence encodes CAISDTGPSSYNEQFF.